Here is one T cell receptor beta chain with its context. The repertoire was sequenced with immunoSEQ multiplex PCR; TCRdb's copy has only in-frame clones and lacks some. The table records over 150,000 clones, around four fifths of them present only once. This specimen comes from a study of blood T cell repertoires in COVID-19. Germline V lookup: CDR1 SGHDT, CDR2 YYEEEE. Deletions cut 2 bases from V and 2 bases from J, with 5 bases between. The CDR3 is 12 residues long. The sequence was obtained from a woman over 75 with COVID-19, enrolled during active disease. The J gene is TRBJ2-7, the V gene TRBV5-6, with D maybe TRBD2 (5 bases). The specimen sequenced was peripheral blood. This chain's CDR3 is CASSFGAYEQYF. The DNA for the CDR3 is TGTGCCAGCAGCTTCGGGGCCTACGAGCAGTACTTC. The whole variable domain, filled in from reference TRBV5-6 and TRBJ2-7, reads DAGVTQSPTHLIKTRGQQVTLRCSPKSGHDTVSWYQQALGQGPQFIFQYYEEEERQRGNFPDRFSGHQFPNYSSELNVNALLLGDSALYLCASSFGAYEQYFGPGTRLTVT.